This TCR beta chain was observed in a study of T cells in Graves' hyperthyroidism and ophthalmopathy. Study background: Pretreatment peripheral blood was obtained at initial diagnosis. Study results and limitations: Ophthalmopathy could be told apart from stable hyperthyroidism with a 13 V-J model. Also found in blood were most expanded thyroid clonotypes above 0.001.

Germline V gives CDR1 SGHAT, CDR2 FQNNGV. The CDR3 loop spans 14 amino acids. Trimming took off 5 bases at V and 1 base at J, with 8 bases between the two ends. What was amplified from RNA transcripts were TCR beta CDR3 regions. The HTBI primer set drove a first-round RT-PCR of the TCR CDR3. TCRdb fed the multiplex PCR reads into MiXCR, producing one record per CDR3 protein. The top ten hold roughly 24% of the sample, which has roughly 300,000 distinct CDR3 sequences, under 30% seen once. The study excluded patients with uncontrolled infection, other autoimmune disease, pregnancy or lactation. At least ten counts were recorded for this clonotype. The antigen is undetermined.

The specimen was blood. The genes are TRBV11-2 and TRBJ2-2; no firm D call. The receptor was derived from a man in his forties with Graves' hyperthyroidism that later progressed to Graves' ophthalmopathy. The CDR3 DNA follows: TGTGCCAGCAGCCACCAGCGGAACACCGGGGAGCTGTTTTTT. Translation: CASSHQRNTGELFF. The whole variable domain, filled in from reference TRBV11-2 and TRBJ2-2, reads EAGVAQSPRYKIIEKRQSVAFWCNPISGHATLYWYQQILGQGPKLLIQFQNNGVVDDSQLPKDRFSAERLKGVDSTLKIQPAKLEDSAVYLCASSHQRNTGELFFGEGSRLTVL.